The clone carrying this TCR beta chain was seen many times. The record originates from a study of early T cells in non-severe SARS-CoV-2 infection. TCRdb recomputed calls from the 5' RACE reads with MiXCR, one row per CDR3 protein. This table has 90,000 to 120,000 distinct CDR3 sequences, around 10% appearing once. This sequence originates from an adult who was a healthcare worker with PCR-confirmed SARS-CoV-2 infection or an uninfected control (not recorded which). Sequencing input: whole blood.

CDR3 sequence: CSARGLAGGPYEQYF. The DNA of the CDR3 is TGCAGTGCTAGAGGACTAGCGGGAGGGCCATACGAGCAGTACTTC. This chain uses TRBV20-1 with TRBJ2-7; 14 nucleotides align to TRBD2. Germline trimming cut 1 base from V and 4 bases from J; bases unmatched to any gene: 3. Germline CDR1 is DFQATT and CDR2 is SNEGSKA (reference sequence). The CDR3 length is 15 residues.